The 23 T cell receptor beta chains listed next were all sequenced from one sample in a study of shared clonotypes between healthy human individuals. Clones were sequenced by immunoSEQ multiplex PCR, and TCRdb holds only the in-frame ones, with some missing. The table has 850,000 to 1,100,000 clones, about 80% seen once. The sample taken for sequencing was memory CD4+ T cells from PBMCs. Subset meaning: CD45RA-negative fraction. Receptor source: a man aged 18 to 30 in good health. Some clones in this sample may be carry-over from other donors' samples.

V and J are TRBV5-4 and TRBJ2-7; 7 bases fit TRBD1. The CDR3 length is 16 residues. Germline lookup yields CDR1 SGHNT and CDR2 YYREEE (reference sequence). The V and J ends lost 5 bases and 2 bases, in that order; junction bases with no gene match: 13. The CDR3 sequence is CASSPTHPGQTYEQYF. The CDR3 coding sequence is TGTGCCAGCAGTCCAACGCACCCGGGACAGACCTACGAGCAGTACTTC.

The rearrangement uses TRBV6-1 and TRBJ1-2; D remains ambiguous. Trimming removed 3 bases from V and 4 bases from J, with 12 bases in between. The germline gives CDR1 MNHNS, CDR2 SASEGT. The CDR3 is 14 residues long. The CDR3 spells CASSELTPFYGYTF. The DNA for the CDR3 is TGTGCCAGCAGTGAGCTCACGCCCTTCTATGGCTACACCTTC.

V gene TRBV5-4 combines with J gene TRBJ1-4; D gene uncertain. Germline CDR1 is SGHNT and CDR2 is YYREEE (reference sequence). Deletions cut 3 bases from V and 0 bases from J, with 15 bases between. The CDR3 covers 17 residues. The CDR3 DNA sequence: TGTGCCAGCAGCTCGGGAGGTATGGGATCAACTAATGAAAAACTGTTTTTT. Translating gives CASSSGGMGSTNEKLFF.

The sample holds a few counts of this clone. Written as DNA, the CDR3 is TGTGCCAGTAGTATTTGGCGGAATGAAAAACTGTTTTTT. Translating gives CASSIWRNEKLFF. This chain uses TRBV19 with TRBJ1-4; D not resolved. The CDR3 totals 13 residues. V lost 3 bases and J lost 5, with 7 bases in between. Germline CDR1 and CDR2: LNHDA and SQIVND (reference sequence).

J is TRBJ1-1 and V is TRBV5-5, with unresolved D. The CDR3 length is 16 residues. Trimming took off 4 bases at V and 0 bases at J, with 16 bases between the two ends. Per germline, CDR1 SGHKS and CDR2 YYEKEE (reference sequence). The CDR3 region has the DNA TGTGCCAGCAGCATCGGATTGGCCTATATGAACACTGAAGCTTTCTTT. This sequence encodes CASSIGLAYMNTEAFF.

The chain uses TRBV4-2 and TRBJ2-7; 7 bases are a match to TRBD1. Per the germline V gene, CDR1 is LGHNA and CDR2 is YNFKEQ. The CDR3 runs 15 residues. The J segment lost 6 bases and the V segment lost 2 bases, leaving 10 bases of the junction unmatched. The CDR3 region is CASSQKSSAGGEQYF. In DNA, the CDR3 is TGTGCCAGCAGCCAAAAGTCGTCCGCAGGGGGCGAGCAGTACTTC.

The chain uses TRBV19 and TRBJ2-2, with D perhaps given as TRBD1 or TRBD2 (5 bases each). CDR1 is LNHDA, CDR2 SQIVND, per germline (reference sequence). The V end was cut by 5 bases, the J end by 1 base, with 14 bases between. This CDR3 is built from 16 residues. As DNA, the CDR3 is TGTGCCAGTAGTGCGGGTACAGGATTGAACACCGGGGAGCTGTTTTTT. Translated: CASSAGTGLNTGELFF.

In regard to this clone: This same CDR3 is encoded by further DNA sequences in the sample. The chain has TRBV5-1 and TRBJ2-7; maybe TRBD1 (6 bases). The CDR3 runs 13 residues. Germline V gene data show CDR1 as SGHRS and CDR2 as YFSETQ. Trimming left V 4 bases short and J 2 bases short, with 10 bases between. The chain's CDR3 is CASSRQETYEQYF. Here the CDR3 DNA reads TGCGCCAGCAGCAGACAGGAGACCTACGAGCAGTACTTC.

The chain couples TRBV5-1 to TRBJ2-7; TRBD2 matches 7 bases. Germline V gene data show CDR1 as SGHRS and CDR2 as YFSETQ. The CDR3 covers 18 residues. With V trimmed by 2 bases and J by 3 bases, 17 bases remained unmatched. The CDR3 loop reads CASSFLPHGGTEVYEQYF. The CDR3 DNA is TGCGCCAGCAGCTTTCTCCCTCACGGGGGGACCGAGGTCTACGAGCAGTACTTC.

The V gene is TRBV7-8, the J gene TRBJ2-7; no clear D gene. The V end was cut by 5 bases, the J end by 7 bases, with 15 bases between. Germline CDR1 reads SGHVS; CDR2 reads FQNEAQ. This CDR3 has 13 residues. The CDR3 reads CASSLDPSGEQYF. CDR3 DNA sequence: TGTGCCAGCAGCCTAGACCCCTCTGGGGAGCAGTACTTC.

V is TRBV18 and J is TRBJ1-3, with 10 bases identical to TRBD1. The CDR3 totals 16 residues. Germline CDR1 and CDR2: KGHSH and LQKENI. The trim removed 6 bases at V and 2 bases at J, leaving 7 bases unmatched. The CDR3 nucleotides are TGTGCCAGCTCTCCGGTAGGGACAGGGGCTGGAAACACCATATATTTT. As protein: CASSPVGTGAGNTIYF.

This clone was detected a few times. The rearrangement joins TRBV25-1 to TRBJ1-1; D is undetermined. CDR1 and CDR2 from the germline V gene are MGHDK and SYGVNS. Trimming removed 1 base from V and 6 bases from J, with 12 bases in between. This CDR3 contains 14 residues. The CDR3 nucleotides read TGTGCCAGCAGTGAATCCCCATCCCGGGCTGAAGCTTTCTTT. The encoded protein is CASSESPSRAEAFF.

The chain recombines TRBV4-2 with TRBJ1-2; tentative D call: TRBD1 (6 bases). V lost 0 bases to trimming and J lost 4 bases, with 12 bases between them. This CDR3 region has 15 residues. Per the germline V gene, CDR1 is LGHNA and CDR2 is YNFKEQ. DNA of the CDR3: TGTGCCAGCAGCCAAGAAACAGGGACCCGCTATGGCTACACCTTC. Protein sequence: CASSQETGTRYGYTF.

The rearrangement uses TRBV7-3 and TRBJ2-7; 7 bases line up with TRBD1. This CDR3 spans 14 amino acids. V was pared by 0 bases and J by 7 bases, with 6 bases of the junction left unmatched. CDR1 and CDR2 from the germline V gene are SGHTA and FQGTGA. The CDR3: CASSLTGGAGEQYF. The CDR3 DNA reads as TGTGCCAGCAGCTTAACAGGGGGCGCAGGGGAGCAGTACTTC. Supplemented by reference TRBV7-3 and TRBJ2-7, the full variable domain reads GAGVSQTPSNKVTEKGKYVELRCDPISGHTALYWYRQSLGQGPEFLIYFQGTGAADDSGLPNDRFFAVRPEGSVSTLKIQRTERGDSAVYLCASSLTGGAGEQYFGPGTRLTVT.

The rearrangement links TRBV5-1 to TRBJ2-5, with 7 bases fitting TRBD1. CDR3 length: 14 residues. V shed 0 bases, J shed 5 bases, and the junction held 4 bases outside the gene matches. Germline assignment: CDR1 SGHRS and CDR2 YFSETQ. CDR3 nucleotide sequence: TGCGCCAGCAGCTTGGAAACAGGGGAGGAGACCCAGTACTTC. Translated: CASSLETGEETQYF.

The rearrangement links TRBV4-2 to TRBJ1-6; D gene ambiguous. CDR3 size: 14 residues. Trimming took off 5 bases at V and 7 bases at J, with 12 bases between the two ends. Looked up from germline, CDR1 is LGHNA and CDR2 is YNFKEQ. The DNA for the CDR3 is TGTGCCAGCAGCTTGGCCCAGGCAAATTCACCCCTCCACTTT. Translation: CASSLAQANSPLHF.

The chain uses TRBV2 and TRBJ2-5, with 10 bases matching TRBD1. The CDR3 is 14 amino acids. The V gene's germline CDR1 is SNHLY and CDR2 FYNNEI. V shed 5 bases, J shed 2 bases, and the junction held 2 bases outside the gene matches. In nucleotides, the CDR3 is TGTGCCAGCAGTTGGGACAGGGGACAAGAGACCCAGTACTTC. As protein: CASSWDRGQETQYF.

This clone was observed a single time. The chain combines TRBV28 with TRBJ1-1; 8 bases line up with TRBD1. J gave up 7 bases and V 6 bases, and 7 bases lay outside the gene matches. The CDR3 is 13 amino acids. Germline V lookup: CDR1 MDHEN, CDR2 SYDVKM. The CDR3 protein is CASRLTGDVEAFF. The DNA of the CDR3 is TGTGCCAGCAGATTGACAGGGGACGTTGAAGCTTTCTTT.

V usage is TRBV29-1 and J usage is TRBJ2-7; 8 bases fit TRBD2. This CDR3 has 13 residues. Germline CDR1 SQVTM, CDR2 ANQGSEA. The V gene end was trimmed by 4 bases and the J gene end by 0 bases; junction bases not matched to a gene: 2. This CDR3 reads CSVVGTSSYEQYF. CDR3 in DNA: TGCAGCGTTGTTGGGACTAGCTCCTACGAGCAGTACTTC.

The chain employs TRBV28 and TRBJ1-2; D unresolved. The CDR3 spans 15 residues. Germline CDR1 and CDR2: MDHEN and SYDVKM. V gave up 1 base and J gave up 6 bases, with 15 bases separating them. The CDR3 loop reads CASSLLNPLNDGYTF. CDR3 nucleotide sequence: TGTGCCAGCAGTTTATTAAACCCCTTAAATGATGGCTACACCTTC.

V usage is TRBV6-6 and J usage is TRBJ2-7, with D unclear. Trimming took off 8 bases at V and 6 bases at J, with 14 bases between the two ends. This CDR3 has 12 residues. Germline loops: CDR1 MNHNY, CDR2 SVGAGI (reference sequence). The CDR3, as DNA: TGTGCCAGCGGGATAATAGTAGGCGAGCAGTACTTC. This encodes CASGIIVGEQYF.

The rearrangement uses TRBV10-1 and TRBJ2-7; D gene uncertain. CDR3 length: 13 amino acids. Germline CDR1 and CDR2: WNHNN and SYGVQD (reference sequence). The V end was cut by 8 bases, the J end by 5 bases, with 16 bases between. CDR3 region: CASSTTPANEQYF. In DNA form, the CDR3 reads TGCGCCAGCTCCACCACTCCCGCGAACGAGCAGTACTTC.

This clone has more than one count but fewer than ten. The rearrangement joins TRBV5-1 to TRBJ2-4; D perhaps matches TRBD2 (5 bases). Germline V gene data show CDR1 as SGHRS and CDR2 as YFSETQ. The V and J ends lost 0 bases and 0 bases respectively, with 10 bases between them. There are 16 residues in the CDR3. CDR3 region: CASSLAGVGAKNIQYF. The CDR3 nucleotides are TGCGCCAGCAGCTTGGCCGGGGTAGGAGCCAAAAACATTCAGTACTTC.